This TCR beta chain originates from a study of neurological immune-mediated disorders. Overall study results and limits: None of the CDR3 amino acid sequences found in expanded clones was shared across subjects. This suggests that the TCR-beta repertoires were private in all groups.

One entry per CDR3 protein, called by TCRdb with MiXCR from the 5' RACE reads. This repertoire shows 55,000 to 70,000 distinct CDR3 sequences, roughly 3.1% found once; its top ten account for around 5.5%. This clonotype was detected a few times. No antigen is known for it. The clonotype originates from a woman aged 45-59 years with multiple sclerosis. The source material was PBMCs.

CDR3 in amino acids: CATSDFTQGRSGELFF. DNA of the CDR3: TGTGCCACCAGTGATTTCACGCAGGGTCGGTCCGGGGAGCTGTTTTTT. The gene calls are TRBV24-1 and TRBJ2-2; D is possibly TRBD1 (5 bases). The CDR3 extends over 16 amino acids. V was cut by 1 base and J by 6 bases, with 14 bases left in between. CDR1 KGHDR and CDR2 SFDVKD come from the germline V gene.